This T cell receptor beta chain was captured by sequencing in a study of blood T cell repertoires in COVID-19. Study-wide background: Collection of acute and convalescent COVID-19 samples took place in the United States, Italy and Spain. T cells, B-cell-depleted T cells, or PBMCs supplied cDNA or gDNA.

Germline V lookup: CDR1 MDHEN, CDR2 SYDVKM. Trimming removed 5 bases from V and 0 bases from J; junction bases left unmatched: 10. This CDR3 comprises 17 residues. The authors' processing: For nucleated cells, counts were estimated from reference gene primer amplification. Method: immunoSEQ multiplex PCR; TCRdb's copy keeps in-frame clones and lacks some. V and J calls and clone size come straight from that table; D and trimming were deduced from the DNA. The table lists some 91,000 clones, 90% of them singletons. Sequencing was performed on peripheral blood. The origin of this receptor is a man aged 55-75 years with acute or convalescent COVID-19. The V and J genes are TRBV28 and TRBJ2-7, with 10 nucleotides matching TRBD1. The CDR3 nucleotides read TGTGCCAGCAGTGGGGACAGGGGTCACTTTTTCTCCTACGAGCAGTACTTC. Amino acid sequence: CASSGDRGHFFSYEQYF.